The source of this T cell receptor beta chain is a study of T cell responses to AZD1222 COVID-19 vaccine. Findings and limits, study-wide: Seropositivity was recorded at baseline in only six AZD1222 recipients. Nearly half of spike-specific TCRs reportedly go after variant regions that carry no mutations. Among the donors, most were white British and more were female, and clonal diversity was possibly underestimated. Among vaccine-associated CD4 TCRs, coverage spanned spike, with dominance at 160-218 and 743-854.

The CDR3 has 16 residues. Trimming removed 4 bases from V and 2 bases from J, with 15 bases in between. Germline assignment: CDR1 SGHRS and CDR2 YFSETQ. Profiling relied on immunoSEQ multiplex PCR, and the TCRdb table lists in-frame clones only, not all of them. The table has roughly 150,000 clones, 70% to 90% seen once. A note on this clone: Antigen: not known.

Sequenced here: peripheral blood, sampled on day 0 of AZD1222 vaccination. The chain combines TRBV5-1 with TRBJ2-2; TRBD2 is a possible D gene (5 bases). The TCR comes from an adult in good health. The CDR3 sequence is CASSPLGGSNTGELFF. CDR3 coding DNA: TGCGCCAGCAGCCCCCTTGGAGGTAGTAACACCGGGGAGCTGTTTTTT.